The 32 T cell receptor beta chains in this list originate from one sample, sequenced in a study of cytomegalovirus exposure and HLA in healthy donors. PCR employed 60 Vbeta and 13 Jbeta primers. This table comes from immunoSEQ multiplex PCR, and its TCRdb copy is limited to in-frame clones, with some not included. This repertoire shows about 160,000 clones, 70% to 80% found once; its top ten account for roughly 3.6%. The sample comprised PBMCs. The receptors shown here come from a man aged 25-45 years in good health and CMV-seropositive.

This clone was picked up one time. V is TRBV7-3 and J is TRBJ2-7; 10 bases align to TRBD2. Germline V gene lookup returns CDR1 SGHTA and CDR2 FQGTGA. V lost 6 bases to trimming and J lost 2 bases; unmatched junction nucleotides: 16. There are 18 residues in the CDR3. This CDR3 reads CASRPRRASGGHTYEQYF. CDR3 in DNA: TGTGCCAGCAGACCGCGGCGGGCTAGCGGGGGACATACCTACGAGCAGTACTTC.

The J gene is TRBJ2-3, the V gene TRBV29-1; 8 nucleotides match TRBD2. The J segment lost 4 bases and the V segment lost 4 bases, leaving 10 bases of the junction unmatched. The CDR3 sequence is 15 residues long. Germline loops: CDR1 SQVTM, CDR2 ANQGSEA. The CDR3 region has the DNA TGCAGCGTTGTGTTTAGCGGGGACGGGGCAGATACGCAGTATTTT. Encoded protein: CSVVFSGDGADTQYF.

This clone was seen just once. V and J are TRBV10-3 and TRBJ2-5; 7 positions agree with TRBD1. Germline V gene sequence: CDR1 ENHRY, CDR2 SYGVKD. CDR3 length: 16 amino acids. J gave up 0 bases and V 2 bases, and 6 bases lay outside the gene matches. CDR3 loop: CAISEAQGFYQETQYF. In DNA, the CDR3 is TGTGCCATCAGTGAGGCACAGGGGTTTTACCAAGAGACCCAGTACTTC.

This clone was recorded only once. V is TRBV5-4 and J is TRBJ2-5, with 7 nucleotides matching TRBD1. Germline values: CDR1 SGHNT, CDR2 YYREEE (reference sequence). This CDR3 comprises 14 residues. With V trimmed by 4 bases and J by 2 bases, 5 bases remained unmatched. The CDR3 nucleotides are TGTGCCAGCAGCGCAGGGACAGAACAAGAGACCCAGTACTTC. It specifies CASSAGTEQETQYF.

This clone was seen only a few times. The V and J genes are TRBV4-3 and TRBJ2-7; 8 nucleotides align to TRBD1. The CDR3 runs 16 residues. Germline CDR1 LGHNA, CDR2 YSLEER. V dropped 0 bases and J dropped 2; count of bases not matched to a gene: 6. The CDR3 sequence: CASSQDRGTGAYEQYF. DNA for the CDR3: TGCGCCAGCAGCCAAGATCGAGGGACAGGCGCCTACGAGCAGTACTTC.

The chain joins TRBV27 to TRBJ2-7, with TRBD2 matching 13 bases. The CDR3 contains 15 residues. The V gene end was trimmed by 6 bases and the J gene end by 6 bases; junction bases not matched to a gene: 8. Germline loops: CDR1 MNHEY, CDR2 SMNVEV (reference sequence). The CDR3 DNA follows: TGTGCCAGCAGGCAACTAGCGGGGGGGCCGGGCGAGCAGTACTTC. This codes for CASRQLAGGPGEQYF.

The chain combines TRBV4-3 with TRBJ2-7, with TRBD2 as a possible D gene (5 bases). V was trimmed by 0 bases and J by 4 bases, leaving 13 bases between them. The V gene's germline CDR1 is LGHNA and CDR2 YSLEER. This CDR3 spans 15 amino acids. The CDR3 spells CASSQDLFERYEQYF. CDR3 bases: TGCGCCAGCAGCCAAGATCTATTTGAGCGGTACGAGCAGTACTTC.

The chain carries TRBV29-1 and TRBJ2-7; 8 bases agree with TRBD1. J gave up 0 bases and V 0 bases, and 4 bases lay outside the gene matches. The CDR3 has 15 amino acids. In germline, CDR1 is SQVTM, CDR2 ANQGSEA. CDR3 sequence: CSVEDRGLNSYEQYF. The CDR3 nucleotides read TGCAGCGTTGAAGACAGGGGGCTTAACTCCTACGAGCAGTACTTC.

This clone was counted between two and nine times. The chain couples TRBV11-2 to TRBJ1-4, with 11 bases aligning to TRBD1. V lost 5 bases, J lost 2 bases, and 4 bases stayed unmatched. Germline CDR1 is SGHAT and CDR2 is FQNNGV. CDR3 length: 16 residues. The DNA of the CDR3 is TGTGCCAGCAGCACGGACAGGGGGCGGACTAATGAAAAACTGTTTTTT. Translating gives CASSTDRGRTNEKLFF.

This sequence joins TRBV4-1 and TRBJ1-6; TRBD1 matches at 8 bases. The germline gives CDR1 MGHRA, CDR2 YSYEKL. With V trimmed by 1 base and J by 7 bases, 9 bases remained unmatched. The CDR3 length is 17 residues. CDR3 in amino acids: CASSQVIRGRRNSPLHF. CDR3 sequence (DNA): TGCGCCAGCAGCCAAGTTATCAGGGGGCGTCGAAATTCACCCCTCCACTTT.

This clone was counted between two and nine times. This chain connects TRBV18 to TRBJ1-1; D remains unclear. Germline-derived CDR1 and CDR2 are KGHSH and LQKENI. The CDR3 consists of 17 residues. V was clipped by 0 bases and J by 5 bases, with 19 bases between them. The CDR3, as DNA: TGTGCCAGCTCACCACCGGTGGTACAGCCTCTCAGGACTGAAGCTTTCTTT. Protein product: CASSPPVVQPLRTEAFF.

This clone was seen a few times. V gene TRBV6-5 combines with J gene TRBJ1-1, with TRBD1 as a possible D gene (5 bases). The germline CDR1 and CDR2 sequences are MNHEY and SVGAGI. Between the trimmed V and J ends, which lost 0 bases and 4 bases, there was a span of 15 bases. The CDR3 covers 16 residues. The CDR3: CASSYSSPGRSTEAFF. The CDR3 coding sequence is TGTGCCAGCAGTTACTCGAGTCCAGGGAGGAGCACTGAAGCTTTCTTT.

This clone was counted only a few times. V and J are TRBV4-1 and TRBJ1-3; D gene uncertain. The V gene lost 0 bases and the J gene lost 3 bases, with 3 bases spanning the gap. CDR1 is MGHRA and CDR2 is YSYEKL in the germline V gene. The CDR3 loop spans 13 amino acids. CDR3 nucleotide sequence: TGCGCCAGCAGCCAAGAGTATGGAAACACCATATATTTT. This gives the protein CASSQEYGNTIYF.

CDR3 loop: CASSSAASGGATDTQYF. The CDR3 DNA sequence: TGTGCCAGCAGTTCCGCCGCTAGCGGGGGGGCTACAGATACGCAGTATTTT. The chain couples TRBV28 to TRBJ2-3; 12 bases map to TRBD2. This CDR3 spans 17 amino acids. The junction had 8 bases not matched to a gene; V was cut back by 4 bases and J by 3 bases. Germline CDR1 reads MDHEN; CDR2 reads SYDVKM.

This sequence joins TRBV5-6 and TRBJ2-7; maybe TRBD1 (6 bases). In germline, CDR1 is SGHDT, CDR2 YYEEEE. This CDR3 is 16 amino acids long. With 3 bases removed from V and 0 bases from J, the gap between germline ends came to 16 bases. CDR3 loop: CASSSWDTTFSYEQYF. The CDR3 region has the DNA TGTGCCAGCAGCTCCTGGGACACCACTTTCTCCTACGAGCAGTACTTC.

This chain uses TRBV6-1 with TRBJ2-1, with 9 bases lining up with TRBD2. Germline CDR1 is MNHNS and CDR2 is SASEGT. Losses at the gene ends were 3 bases for V and 10 bases for J; bases not matched to a gene: 4. This CDR3 region has 13 residues. CDR3 bases: TGTGCCAGCAGTGAGGGACTAGCAAACGAGCAGTTCTTC. Translated: CASSEGLANEQFF.

J is TRBJ1-6 and V is TRBV5-1, with 9 bases lining up with TRBD1. The junction had 8 bases not matched to a gene; V was cut back by 0 bases and J by 10 bases. The germline V gene encodes CDR1 SGHRS and CDR2 YFSETQ. The CDR3 contains 16 residues. CDR3 DNA: TGCGCCAGCAGCTTGGCACCACAGGGGGCGGCCTCACCCCTCCACTTT. Translating it yields CASSLAPQGAASPLHF.

The chain recombines TRBV6-6 with TRBJ1-2; maybe TRBD1 (5 bases). Germline V gene sequence: CDR1 MNHNY, CDR2 SVGAGI (reference sequence). The CDR3 is made up of 15 amino acids. V was trimmed by 5 bases and J by 4 bases, leaving 17 bases between them. CDR3 amino acids: CASSLSVTVIYGYTF. In DNA, the CDR3 is TGTGCCAGCAGTCTATCCGTGACAGTGATCTATGGCTACACCTTC.

V and J are TRBV7-9 and TRBJ2-3, with 7 bases matching TRBD1. This CDR3 contains 15 residues. V shed 5 bases and J 0 bases; nucleotides not matched to a gene: 5. In germline, CDR1 is SEHNR, CDR2 FQNEAQ (reference sequence). The CDR3 region is CASSLNRGSTDTQYF. CDR3 sequence (DNA): TGTGCCAGCAGCCTAAACAGGGGAAGCACAGATACGCAGTATTTT.

V usage is TRBV6-5 and J usage is TRBJ2-3; 10 nucleotides match TRBD2. After removal of 2 bases from V and 4 bases from J, the junction contained 6 bases not matched to a gene. The CDR3 loop spans 16 amino acids. CDR1 is MNHEY, CDR2 SVGAGI, per germline. The DNA for the CDR3 is TGTGCCAGCAGTTACGGCAGCGGGGGGGCATCAGATACGCAGTATTTT. Translation gives CASSYGSGGASDTQYF.

This clone was seen just once. This chain connects TRBV2 to TRBJ1-6; TRBD1 is a possible D gene (6 bases). This CDR3 spans 15 amino acids. The V end lost 7 bases, the J end lost 0 bases, and 10 bases lay between the germline ends. Looked up from germline, CDR1 is SNHLY and CDR2 is FYNNEI. The CDR3 DNA follows: TGTGCCAGCAATCAGGACAGCTCCTATAATTCACCCCTCCACTTT. It yields the protein CASNQDSSYNSPLHF.

This clone was counted once. The CDR3 coding sequence is TGTGCCAGCAGCCACCTGGCAGGTGGCTACACCTTC. It translates to CASSHLAGGYTF. The chain joins TRBV4-2 to TRBJ1-2, with D hard to call. The CDR3 extends over 12 amino acids. With 3 bases removed from V and 7 bases from J, the gap between germline ends came to 9 bases. Germline V gives CDR1 LGHNA, CDR2 YNFKEQ.

This clone was recorded only once. The chain joins TRBV18 to TRBJ1-2; the D is unclear. V was shortened by 2 bases and J by 5 bases, with 9 bases between the two germline ends. This CDR3 has 13 residues. Germline V gene data show CDR1 as KGHSH and CDR2 as LQKENI. CDR3 protein: CASSPTGFYGYTF. For the CDR3, the DNA is TGTGCCAGCTCACCAACGGGTTTTTATGGCTACACCTTC.

V is TRBV19 and J is TRBJ1-1; TRBD1 matches at 9 bases. The V gene's germline CDR1 is LNHDA and CDR2 SQIVND (reference sequence). Trimming took 4 bases from V and 1 from J; bases not matched to a gene: 4. CDR3 size: 15 residues. The CDR3 protein is CASSTPGQGNTEAFF. Here the CDR3 DNA reads TGTGCCAGTAGTACTCCGGGACAGGGGAACACTGAAGCTTTCTTT.

This chain uses TRBV18 with TRBJ1-1, with D perhaps matching TRBD1 (6 bases). Germline CDR1 reads KGHSH; CDR2 reads LQKENI. V was trimmed by 2 bases and J by 1 base, leaving 8 bases between them. CDR3 size: 14 residues. CDR3 nucleotide sequence: TGTGCCAGCTCACCAACCAGGGGGAACACTGAAGCTTTCTTT. This encodes CASSPTRGNTEAFF. The variable domain in full, completed from reference TRBV18 and TRBJ1-1, reads NAGVMQNPRHLVRRRGQEARLRCSPMKGHSHVYWYRQLPEEGLKFMVYLQKENIIDESGMPKERFSAEFPKEGPSILRIQQVVRGDSAAYFCASSPTRGNTEAFFGQGTRLTVV.

This chain links TRBV10-1 with TRBJ1-1; 8 nucleotides line up with TRBD1. The CDR3 sequence is 13 residues long. Germline CDR1 reads WNHNN; CDR2 reads SYGVQD (reference sequence). V gave up 10 bases and J gave up 5 bases; unmatched junction bases: 9. The CDR3 loop reads CATPRTGRTEAFF. The CDR3 coding sequence is TGCGCCACTCCGAGGACAGGGAGAACTGAAGCTTTCTTT.

This chain links TRBV23-1 with TRBJ2-4, with D maybe TRBD1 (5 bases). TRBV23-1 falls under the ORF class, with uncertain function. There are 16 residues in the CDR3. The germline V and J ends were trimmed by 3 bases and 2 bases, with 14 bases remaining between them. CDR3 sequence: CASSQLRQFPKNIQYF. CDR3 DNA sequence: TGCGCCAGCAGTCAGCTCCGACAGTTCCCCAAAAACATTCAGTACTTC.

Relative to its sample, this clone is medium-sized. Other DNA variants within this sample encode the same CDR3. J is TRBJ2-3 and V is TRBV6-1, with 9 positions matching TRBD2. V was clipped by 4 bases and J by 4 bases; unmatched bases: 6. The CDR3 spans 15 residues. Germline values: CDR1 MNHNS, CDR2 SASEGT. The CDR3: CASSAGGGASDTQYF. The CDR3 nucleotides read TGTGCCAGCAGTGCCGGCGGGGGGGCGTCAGATACGCAGTATTTT.

The chain joins TRBV29-1 to TRBJ1-1; TRBD1 is a possible D gene (5 bases). V lost 6 bases and J lost 1, with 18 bases in between. There are 15 residues in the CDR3. Germline loops: CDR1 SQVTM, CDR2 ANQGSEA. CDR3 protein: CSVVGPGWRNTEAFF. As DNA, the CDR3 is TGCAGCGTGGTGGGGCCAGGGTGGAGGAACACTGAAGCTTTCTTT.

The chain couples TRBV7-4 to TRBJ2-7; D is ambiguous. The CDR3 loop spans 14 amino acids. V lost 1 base and J lost 3, with 10 bases in between. The germline CDR1 and CDR2 sequences are SGHVT and SQSDAQ. Written as DNA, the CDR3 is TGTGCCAGCAGCTTAGGGCAGGATGACTACGAGCAGTACTTC. This sequence encodes CASSLGQDDYEQYF.

The chain uses TRBV30 and TRBJ2-7; 9 bases map to TRBD1. The length of the CDR3 is 14 residues. Germline trimming cut 2 bases from V and 5 bases from J; bases unmatched to any gene: 7. Germline V gives CDR1 GTSNPN, CDR2 SVGIG (reference sequence). The CDR3 region has the DNA TGTGCCTGGAGTTCGGGACAGGGAACCCACGAGCAGTACTTC. As protein: CAWSSGQGTHEQYF.

The chain has TRBV6-1 and TRBJ2-7; a weak D match, TRBD2 (5 bases). V lost 0 bases, J lost 3 bases, and 12 bases lay in between. Germline V gene sequence: CDR1 MNHNS, CDR2 SASEGT. CDR3 length: 15 residues. The CDR3: CASSEAFGEFYEQYF. CDR3 DNA: TGTGCCAGCAGTGAAGCGTTCGGGGAATTCTACGAGCAGTACTTC.